This record concerns one T cell receptor (beta chain) sequence. This entry comes from a study of breast tumors, draining lymph nodes, adjacent tissues. TCRdb processed the multiplex PCR reads anew with MiXCR; each CDR3 protein has one entry. The table has hundreds of thousands of distinct CDR3 sequences, roughly 32% seen once. Trimming cost V 1 base and J 7 bases, with 11 bases left between them. This CDR3 has 15 amino acids. Germline V gene data show CDR1 as SEHNR and CDR2 as FQNEAQ (reference sequence). The lymph nodes were axillary draining lymph nodes from breast cancer patients. The chain employs TRBV7-9 and TRBJ1-6; a weak D match, TRBD1 (5 bases). This TCR derives from a female donor with breast cancer. Some clones in this sample may be carry-over from other donors' samples. Sequencing was performed on axillary lymph node tissue. CDR3 sequence reads: CASSLGPGRNSPLHF. CDR3 bases: TGTGCCAGCAGCTTAGGCCCAGGGCGCAATTCACCCCTCCACTTT.